The clone carrying this T cell receptor beta chain was counted once. Antigen specificity is unknown. This record comes from a study of T cell responses to AZD1222 COVID-19 vaccine. Study results and limitations: Just a handful of AZD1222 recipients tested seropositive at baseline. Dominant CD4 TCR responses targeted spike regions 160-218 and 743-854.

Clones were read by immunoSEQ multiplex PCR, and TCRdb kept only the in-frame ones, dropping some. Of roughly 120,000 clones detected, 81% appear once; the ten largest clones hold less than 5%. The source was peripheral blood, collected on day 0 of AZD1222 vaccination. The source of this sequence is an adult in good health.

The CDR3 loop is CASRGGGGQYEQYF. CDR3 DNA: TGTGCCAGCCGGGGGGGAGGGGGCCAGTACGAGCAGTACTTC. J is TRBJ2-7 and V is TRBV27, with D possibly being TRBD2 (8 bases). V was clipped by 8 bases and J by 4 bases, with 18 bases between them. Germline CDR1 MNHEY, CDR2 SMNVEV (reference sequence). This CDR3 comprises 14 residues.